The 19 T cell receptor beta chains listed next were all sequenced from one sample in a study of multiple sclerosis patients with progressive multifocal leukoencephalopathy (dated by TCRdb to between 2018 and 2021). The meaning of the sample's time point label: time of PML onset. The intended sense of this specimen's treatment or condition label: on natalizumab therapy at sampling. Library construction relied on the immunoSEQ multiplex PCR assay. TCRdb carries this immuneACCESS record with in-frame sequences only. Its versions omit some clonotypes, under half of them owing to an unresolved V gene in the studies checked, with the rest unexplained. The sample includes 25,000 to 30,000 clones, with approximately 85% observed a single time. The top ten clones comprise roughly 12% of the sample. Sequencing used PBMCs, obtained from a patient treated with natalizumab. The source is a woman in her thirties with progressive multifocal leukoencephalopathy.

The chain has TRBV19 and TRBJ1-2; 7 bases match TRBD1. CDR3 length equals 16 residues. Unmatched junction bases numbered 8, after V lost 4 bases and J lost 0 bases. CDR1 and CDR2 (germline): LNHDA, SQIVND (reference sequence). CDR3 sequence reads: CASSNDREVTNYGYTF. Here the CDR3 DNA reads TGTGCCAGTAGTAACGACAGGGAAGTTACTAACTATGGCTACACCTTC.

The J gene is TRBJ2-3, the V gene TRBV12-5, with 15 bases fitting TRBD2. The length of the CDR3 is 19 residues. Germline loops: CDR1 LGHNT, CDR2 FRNRAP. V gave up 3 bases and J gave up 5 bases; unmatched junction bases: 12. Here the CDR3 reads CASGFSGTSGGHLQDTQYF. CDR3 bases: TGTGCTAGTGGTTTCTCCGGGACTAGCGGGGGGCACCTTCAAGATACGCAGTATTTT.

The genes are TRBV30 and TRBJ2-7; D is unresolved. V lost 2 bases, J lost 4 bases, and 12 bases lay in between. Germline CDR1 reads GTSNPN; CDR2 reads SVGIG (reference sequence). This CDR3 contains 13 residues. The DNA for the CDR3 is TGTGCCTGGAGTCGGCAGTTAACTTACGAGCAGTACTTC. Translating gives CAWSRQLTYEQYF.

This clone has just a few counts. This chain links TRBV2 with TRBJ2-3, with 9 positions matching TRBD2. Germline trimming cut 1 base from V and 5 bases from J; bases unmatched to any gene: 4. Germline V gene data show CDR1 as SNHLY and CDR2 as FYNNEI. This CDR3 spans 15 amino acids. The CDR3 spells CASSEEDSGGDTQYF. The DNA for the CDR3 is TGTGCCAGCAGTGAAGAAGATAGCGGGGGAGATACGCAGTATTTT. The whole variable domain, filled in from reference TRBV2 and TRBJ2-3, reads EPEVTQTPSHQVTQMGQEVILRCVPISNHLYFYWYRQILGQKVEFLVSFYNNEISEKSEIFDDQFSVERPDGSNFTLKIRSTKLEDSAMYFCASSEEDSGGDTQYFGPGTRLTVL.

The rearrangement joins TRBV10-2 to TRBJ2-1, with 12 bases matching TRBD2. Germline CDR1 and CDR2: WSHSY and SAAADI. The CDR3 totals 15 residues. J was trimmed by 8 bases and V by 2 bases; bases with no gene match: 4. CDR3 amino acids: CASSERLAGEDEQFF. Written as DNA, the CDR3 is TGCGCCAGCAGTGAGAGACTAGCGGGAGAGGATGAGCAGTTCTTC.

The chain combines TRBV5-4 with TRBJ1-3, with 7 bases matching TRBD1. The CDR3 extends over 14 amino acids. CDR1 is SGHNT, CDR2 YYREEE, per germline (reference sequence). V shed 6 bases and J 2 bases; nucleotides not matched to a gene: 5. The DNA for the CDR3 is TGTGCCAGCATTGGGACAGAGACTGGAAACACCATATATTTT. This translates into CASIGTETGNTIYF.

V gene TRBV5-5 combines with J gene TRBJ2-7, with no clear D. The germline V and J ends were trimmed by 0 bases and 4 bases, with 5 bases remaining between them. The CDR3 contains 12 residues. The germline V gene has CDR1 SGHKS and CDR2 YYEKEE (reference sequence). The CDR3 DNA sequence: TGTGCCAGCAGCTTGGGGGGTTACGAGCAGTACTTC. Protein product: CASSLGGYEQYF.

This chain joins TRBV21-1 and TRBJ2-5; the table's D call TRBD1 went unverified against the DNA. TRBV21-1 is a known pseudogene. This CDR3 has 18 amino acids. This chain's CDR3 is CASSLLNRDRGSGETQYF. The CDR3 DNA reads as TGTGCCAGCAGCCTTCTGAACCGGGACAGGGGATCAGGAGAGACCCAGTACTTC.

The chain carries TRBV30 and TRBJ1-3; D gene ambiguous. Trimming removed 1 base at V and 0 bases at J, with 7 bases between. The CDR3 extends over 14 amino acids. Per the germline V gene, CDR1 is GTSNPN and CDR2 is SVGIG (reference sequence). The CDR3 DNA reads as TGTGCCTGGAGTGATCGAACCTCTGGAAACACCATATATTTT. Protein product: CAWSDRTSGNTIYF.

This clone was seen only once. This sequence joins TRBV6-5 and TRBJ2-7, with TRBD2 matching 8 bases. J was trimmed by 6 bases and V by 0 bases; bases with no gene match: 1. The CDR3 length is 13 residues. Looked up from germline, CDR1 is MNHEY and CDR2 is SVGAGI. This CDR3 reads CASSYSGTSEQYF. The DNA of the CDR3 is TGTGCCAGCAGTTACTCTGGGACTAGCGAGCAGTACTTC.

The chain joins TRBV2 to TRBJ1-1; D is ambiguous. With 7 bases removed from V and 1 base from J, the gap between germline ends came to 13 bases. This CDR3 contains 14 residues. The germline V gene encodes CDR1 SNHLY and CDR2 FYNNEI. Here the CDR3 reads CASTRASSNTEAFF. The CDR3 DNA is TGTGCCAGCACCCGCGCAAGTTCGAACACTGAAGCTTTCTTT.

The chain couples TRBV15 to TRBJ2-2; unclear D gene. Germline assignment: CDR1 LNHNV and CDR2 YYDKDF (reference sequence). The CDR3 has 13 amino acids. Trimming cost V 8 bases and J 1 base, with 8 bases left between them. The CDR3 region is CATRNGNTGELFF. CDR3 DNA sequence: TGTGCCACCCGTAACGGGAACACCGGGGAGCTGTTTTTT.

The chain joins TRBV14 to TRBJ2-7, with TRBD2 matching over 8 bases. The CDR3 contains 13 residues. V gave up 6 bases and J gave up 9 bases; unmatched junction bases: 10. Germline V lookup: CDR1 SGHDN, CDR2 FVKESK. The CDR3 DNA is TGTGCCAGCAGTCGTTCTACTAGCGGAGGGCAGTACTTC. This sequence encodes CASSRSTSGGQYF.

The rearrangement uses TRBV5-1 and TRBJ1-5, with 11 bases aligning to TRBD1. The CDR3 runs 19 residues. Trimming took 4 bases from V and 4 from J; bases not matched to a gene: 16. Germline CDR1 SGHRS, CDR2 YFSETQ. The CDR3 DNA is TGCGCCAGCAGCCCCCCGGGACAGGGGGAGGAAATTCGGAATCAGCCCCAGCATTTT. This sequence encodes CASSPPGQGEEIRNQPQHF.

The V call is TRBV18, the J call TRBJ2-1, with D tentatively TRBD1 (6 bases). Germline V gene sequence: CDR1 KGHSH, CDR2 LQKENI. V lost 5 bases and J 4 bases, leaving 15 bases between the germline ends. The CDR3 is made up of 15 amino acids. The CDR3 coding sequence is TGTGCCAGCTCAACCTCTATAACAGGGTACAATGAGCAGTTCTTC. Protein sequence: CASSTSITGYNEQFF.

The chain uses TRBV19 and TRBJ2-5; 10 bases are a match to TRBD2. The V gene's germline CDR1 is LNHDA and CDR2 SQIVND (reference sequence). CDR3 length: 14 amino acids. V lost 6 bases, J lost 5 bases, and 6 bases stayed unmatched. The CDR3 region is CASRSGRAGETQYF. The CDR3 nucleotides are TGTGCCAGTAGGAGCGGGAGGGCCGGGGAGACCCAGTACTTC. Complete variable domain (other parts from reference TRBV19 and TRBJ2-5): DGGITQSPKYLFRKEGQNVTLSCEQNLNHDAMYWYRQDPGQGLRLIYYSQIVNDFQKGDIAEGYSVSREKKESFPLTVTSAQKNPTAFYLCASRSGRAGETQYFGPGTRLLVL.

The CDR3 DNA reads as TGCAGCGTTTGGGACACTGAAGCTTTCTTT. This gives the protein CSVWDTEAFF. This sequence joins TRBV29-1 and TRBJ1-1; D not certain. The CDR3 runs to 10 residues. Germline CDR1 SQVTM, CDR2 ANQGSEA. Trimming took 5 bases from V and 3 from J, leaving 4 bases between them.

J is TRBJ1-5 and V is TRBV2; tentative D call: TRBD1 (6 bases). The CDR3 extends over 14 amino acids. Germline V lookup: CDR1 SNHLY, CDR2 FYNNEI. The V end was cut by 3 bases, the J end by 5 bases, with 11 bases between. Here the CDR3 DNA reads TGTGCCAGCAGTGACGTACAGGGCGATCAGCCCCAGCATTTT. This translates into CASSDVQGDQPQHF.

The gene calls are TRBV5-1 and TRBJ2-1, with 12 bases that match TRBD2. The CDR3 is made up of 18 amino acids. J gave up 4 bases and V 0 bases, and 8 bases lay outside the gene matches. In germline, CDR1 is SGHRS, CDR2 YFSETQ. CDR3 in amino acids: CASSLDLAGGRRYNEQFF. As DNA, the CDR3 is TGCGCCAGCAGCTTGGACCTAGCGGGAGGGCGGAGGTACAATGAGCAGTTCTTC.